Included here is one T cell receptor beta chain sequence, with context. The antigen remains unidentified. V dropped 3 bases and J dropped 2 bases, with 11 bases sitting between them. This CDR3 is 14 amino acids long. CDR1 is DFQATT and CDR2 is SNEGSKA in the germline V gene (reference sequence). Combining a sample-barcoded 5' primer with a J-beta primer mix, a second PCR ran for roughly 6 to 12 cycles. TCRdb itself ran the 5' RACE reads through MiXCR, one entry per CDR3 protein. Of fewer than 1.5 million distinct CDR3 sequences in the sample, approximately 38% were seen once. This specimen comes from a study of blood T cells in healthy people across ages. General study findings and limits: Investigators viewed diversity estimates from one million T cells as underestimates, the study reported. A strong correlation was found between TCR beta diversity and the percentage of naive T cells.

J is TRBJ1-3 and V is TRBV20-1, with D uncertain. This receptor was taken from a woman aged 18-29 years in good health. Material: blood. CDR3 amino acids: CSASRSLTGNTIYF. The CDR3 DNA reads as TGCAGTGCTAGTAGGAGCCTAACTGGAAACACCATATATTTT.